The 8 T cell receptor beta chains below were found in one sample sequenced in a study of Tregs in tolerant kidney transplant recipients. These TCRs are of unknown antigen specificity. Sequencing was performed with immunoSEQ multiplex PCR; in TCRdb, only in-frame clones are kept and a portion is missing. The sample records several thousand clones, about 35% being singletons. Recipient PBMCs carried a CFSE label and met irradiated graft donor PBMCs for roughly six days before FACS sorting. This material consisted of CD8+ T cells from blood cultured with allogeneic cells, taken before the transplant. The source is a human patient who received a combined kidney and bone marrow transplant.

This clone appeared a few times. The chain uses TRBV9 and TRBJ2-5; 8 bases are a match to TRBD2. The V and J ends lost 3 bases and 1 base, in that order; junction bases with no gene match: 5. The CDR3 sequence is 15 residues long. Germline CDR1 is SGDLS and CDR2 is YYNGEE. The CDR3 nucleotides are TGTGCCAGCAGCGCTAGCGGGCTTGCCCAAGAGACCCAGTACTTC. Translated, it gives CASSASGLAQETQYF.

This clone appeared a few times. The V call is TRBV15, the J call TRBJ2-5; D call uncertain. The CDR3 is 15 residues long. Germline CDR1 and CDR2: LNHNV and YYDKDF (reference sequence). Trimming left V 2 bases short and J 5 bases short, with 15 bases between. In DNA, the CDR3 is TGTGCCACCAGCAGAAAAACACGACTTTATGAGACCCAGTACTTC. As protein: CATSRKTRLYETQYF. The full variable domain, in which reference TRBV15 and TRBJ2-5 provide the parts outside the CDR3, is DAMVIQNPRYQVTQFGKPVTLSCSQTLNHNVMYWYQQKSSQAPKLLFHYYDKDFNNEADTPDNFQSRRPNTSFCFLDIRSPGLGDTAMYLCATSRKTRLYETQYFGPGTRLLVL.

In this sample, this clone is medium-sized. CDR3 bases: TGTGCCATCAGCCCGGGACAGATCGATCCGAATAGCAATCAGCCCCAGCATTTT. Its protein is CAISPGQIDPNSNQPQHF. The genes are TRBV10-3 and TRBJ1-5; 7 bases line up with TRBD1. Looked up from germline, CDR1 is ENHRY and CDR2 is SYGVKD. The V gene end was trimmed by 6 bases and the J gene end by 0 bases; junction bases not matched to a gene: 14. The length of the CDR3 is 18 residues.

This clone appeared a few times. V and J are TRBV5-5 and TRBJ1-2, with D possibly being TRBD1 (6 bases). V was pared by 4 bases and J by 4 bases, with 11 bases between. This CDR3 has 13 amino acids. CDR1 SGHKS and CDR2 YYEKEE come from the germline V gene (reference sequence). The DNA of the CDR3 is TGTGCCAGCAGCGCCGGGACAATCTATGGCTACACCTTC. Protein: CASSAGTIYGYTF.

This clone was counted once. CDR3 coding DNA: TGCGCCAGCAGCTCAGGACTATCTTACGAGCAGTACTTC. Amino acids: CASSSGLSYEQYF. The chain joins TRBV4-3 to TRBJ2-7; maybe TRBD2 (6 bases). The germline V gene encodes CDR1 LGHNA and CDR2 YSLEER. Trimming stripped 5 bases from V and 4 bases from J, with 12 bases between. CDR3 length equals 13 residues.

This clone was picked up a small number of times. V gene TRBV30 combines with J gene TRBJ1-2; D ambiguous. CDR3 length: 12 amino acids. CDR1 is GTSNPN and CDR2 is SVGIG in the germline V gene (reference sequence). Deletions cut 1 base from V and 1 base from J, with 4 bases between. DNA for the CDR3: TGTGCCTGGAGTGACGGTAACTATGGCTACACCTTC. Translation gives CAWSDGNYGYTF.

The genes are TRBV4-3 and TRBJ2-7; no reliable D call. The CDR3 runs to 15 residues. Trimming left V 2 bases short and J 3 bases short, with 14 bases between. The V gene's germline CDR1 is LGHNA and CDR2 YSLEER. The CDR3 bases are TGCGCCAGCAGCCAAAAAATTCTAAAAAGCTACGAGCAGTACTTC. It translates to CASSQKILKSYEQYF.

The rearrangement joins TRBV30 to TRBJ2-5; 11 bases match TRBD2. Per the germline V gene, CDR1 is GTSNPN and CDR2 is SVGIG (reference sequence). This CDR3 comprises 15 residues. V lost 8 bases to trimming and J lost 4 bases; unmatched junction nucleotides: 12. The CDR3 DNA sequence: TGTGCCCGGGGGATTAGCGGGGGGGCGGGAGAGACCCAGTACTTC. This gives the protein CARGISGGAGETQYF.